The 8 T cell receptor beta chains in this list originate from one sample, sequenced in a study of long-term antiretroviral therapy in people with HIV. A v3.0 immunoSEQ assay was performed at survey level. Here immunoSEQ multiplex PCR was the method, and the copy in TCRdb shows in-frame clones only, minus some. Seen here are about 6,500 clones, roughly 88% observed once, and the top ten hold 3%. Source: unsorted PBMCs, taken 3.7 years after starting antiretroviral therapy. These receptors were taken from a woman between 45 and 60 years old with HIV.

This clone was seen only a few times. V and J are TRBV5-4 and TRBJ1-2; 8 nucleotides line up with TRBD1. Germline CDR1 and CDR2: SGHNT and YYREEE (reference sequence). Trimming removed 4 bases from V and 4 bases from J; junction bases left unmatched: 6. The CDR3 is made up of 14 amino acids. CDR3: CASSPPDRAYGYTF. The CDR3 DNA reads as TGTGCCAGCAGCCCTCCGGACAGGGCCTATGGCTACACCTTC.

The V and J genes are TRBV4-1 and TRBJ2-7, with D unresolved. The CDR3 contains 13 residues. Germline-derived CDR1 and CDR2 are MGHRA and YSYEKL. The V end lost 1 base, the J end lost 0 bases, and 4 bases lay between the germline ends. CDR3 amino acids: CASSQAASYEQYF. DNA for the CDR3: TGCGCCAGCAGCCAAGCGGCCTCCTACGAGCAGTACTTC.

As to this clone: The junction and the germline gene differ at one end; a read error may be behind it. The chain joins TRBV7-7 to TRBJ2-5; D call uncertain. CDR1 SSHAT and CDR2 FNYEAQ come from the germline V gene (reference sequence). This CDR3 region has 13 residues. This CDR3 is CASSLAVGETQYF. The DNA for the CDR3 is TGTGCTAGCAGCTTAGCAGTTGGAGAGACCCAGTACTTC.

This clone occurred a few times. The V and J genes are TRBV28 and TRBJ1-3; D might be TRBD1 (5 bases). V lost 3 bases, J lost 0 bases, and 9 bases lay in between. CDR3 length equals 15 residues. Germline CDR1 MDHEN, CDR2 SYDVKM. The CDR3 loop is CASSLGGDSGNTIYF. The CDR3 DNA follows: TGTGCCAGCAGTTTGGGGGGTGACTCTGGAAACACCATATATTTT.

The chain carries TRBV29-1 and TRBJ1-1; TRBD1 might be the D (5 bases). V was clipped by 6 bases and J by 4 bases, with 12 bases between them. Germline V gives CDR1 SQVTM, CDR2 ANQGSEA. This CDR3 has 12 residues. CDR3 in DNA: TGCAGCGTGCTGACAGCTGCCACTGAAGCTTTCTTT. Its protein is CSVLTAATEAFF. Based on the CDR3 plus reference TRBV29-1 and TRBJ1-1, the full variable domain is SAVISQKPSRDICQRGTSLTIQCQVDSQVTMMFWYRQQPGQSLTLIATANQGSEATYESGFVIDKFPISRPNLTFSTLTVSNMSPEDSSIYLCSVLTAATEAFFGQGTRLTVV.

V usage is TRBV28 and J usage is TRBJ1-5, with a possible D match to TRBD1 (6 bases). This CDR3 contains 14 residues. Germline lookup yields CDR1 MDHEN and CDR2 SYDVKM. Deletions cut 5 bases from V and 6 bases from J, with 14 bases between. Written as DNA, the CDR3 is TGTGCCAGCAGTCCAGGGGCTATAGGTCAGCCCCAGCATTTT. Protein product: CASSPGAIGQPQHF.

The gene calls are TRBV7-2 and TRBJ2-5; D may match TRBD1 or TRBD2 (5 bases each). The CDR3 is 15 amino acids. CDR1 and CDR2 from the germline V gene are SGHTA and FQGNSA. The V end lost 0 bases, the J end lost 5 bases, and 13 bases lay between the germline ends. The CDR3 region is CASSLALGERETQYF. Written as DNA, the CDR3 is TGTGCCAGCAGCTTAGCTTTGGGGGAGAGGGAGACCCAGTACTTC.

The rearrangement uses TRBV5-6 and TRBJ1-2, with 7 bases that match TRBD1. Trimming took 0 bases from V and 0 from J; bases not matched to a gene: 2. This CDR3 comprises 15 residues. From germline, CDR1 is SGHDT and CDR2 YYEEEE. The CDR3 reads CASSLVGTANYGYTF. CDR3 coding DNA: TGTGCCAGCAGCTTGGTCGGGACAGCTAACTATGGCTACACCTTC.